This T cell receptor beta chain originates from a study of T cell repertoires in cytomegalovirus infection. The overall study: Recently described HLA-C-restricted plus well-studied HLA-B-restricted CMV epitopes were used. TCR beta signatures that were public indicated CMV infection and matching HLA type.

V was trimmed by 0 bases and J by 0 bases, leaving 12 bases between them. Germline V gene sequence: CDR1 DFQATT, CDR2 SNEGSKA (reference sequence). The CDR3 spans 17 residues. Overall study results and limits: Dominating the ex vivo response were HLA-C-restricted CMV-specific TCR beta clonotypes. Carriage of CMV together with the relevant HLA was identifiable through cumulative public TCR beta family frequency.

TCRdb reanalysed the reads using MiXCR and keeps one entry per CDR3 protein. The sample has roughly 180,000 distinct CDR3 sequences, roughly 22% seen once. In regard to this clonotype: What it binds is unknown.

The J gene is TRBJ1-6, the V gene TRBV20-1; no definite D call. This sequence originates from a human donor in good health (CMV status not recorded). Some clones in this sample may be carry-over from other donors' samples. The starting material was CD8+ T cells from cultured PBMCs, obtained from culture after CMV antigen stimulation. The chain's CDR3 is CSARDRAESSYNSPLHF. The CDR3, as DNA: TGCAGTGCTAGAGATAGGGCCGAAAGCTCCTATAATTCACCCCTCCACTTT.